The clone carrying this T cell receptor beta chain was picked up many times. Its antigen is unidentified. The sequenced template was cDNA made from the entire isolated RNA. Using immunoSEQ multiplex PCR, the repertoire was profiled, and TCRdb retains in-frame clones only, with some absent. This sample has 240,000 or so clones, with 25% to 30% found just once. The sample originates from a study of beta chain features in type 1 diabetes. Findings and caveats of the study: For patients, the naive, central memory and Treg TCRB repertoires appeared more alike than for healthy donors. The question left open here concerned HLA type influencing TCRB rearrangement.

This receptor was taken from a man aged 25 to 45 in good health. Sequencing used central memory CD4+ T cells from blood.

Here the CDR3 reads CASSMTSGTSYNEQFF. The CDR3 DNA reads TGTGCCAGCAGTATGACTAGCGGAACCTCCTACAATGAGCAGTTCTTC. V usage is TRBV28 and J usage is TRBJ2-1; 9 bases line up with TRBD2. CDR3 length equals 16 residues. Germline V gives CDR1 MDHEN, CDR2 SYDVKM. V lost 5 bases, J lost 0 bases, and 5 bases stayed unmatched.